This T cell receptor (beta chain) appears in the sequencing data of a study of shared clonotypes between healthy human individuals. The trim removed 5 bases at V and 7 bases at J, leaving 13 bases unmatched. The germline V gene has CDR1 WNHNN and CDR2 SYGVQD (reference sequence). The CDR3 has 15 amino acids. Clones were read by immunoSEQ multiplex PCR, and TCRdb kept only the in-frame ones, dropping some. The sample includes millions of clones, 85% to 95% of them seen just once. This receptor was taken from a young man in good health. Material for sequencing was naive CD4+ T cells sorted from blood. The subset was: CD45RA+ positively selected. The V gene is TRBV10-1, the J gene TRBJ1-2; 7 bases are a match to TRBD1. The CDR3 DNA reads as TGCGCCAGCAGTCCTGACAGGGAGGGTTTAGGTGGCTACACCTTC. Translating gives CASSPDREGLGGYTF.